The 27 T cell receptor beta chains below were found in one sample sequenced in a study of T cell repertoires in cytomegalovirus infection. TCRdb re-called the reads through MiXCR, storing one row per CDR3 protein. The data show hundreds of thousands of distinct CDR3 sequences, 24% seen once. Source material: CD8+ T cells from PBMCs. The receptors shown here come from a human donor in good health (CMV status not recorded). Some clones in this sample may be carry-over from other donors' samples.

The table lists this clonotype with many counts. This chain links TRBV28 with TRBJ2-7, with TRBD1 matching 8 bases. CDR1 MDHEN and CDR2 SYDVKM come from the germline V gene. The junction had 7 bases not matched to a gene; V was cut back by 5 bases and J by 4 bases. The CDR3 length is 14 residues. As DNA, the CDR3 is TGTGCCAGCAGTCCGAGGACAGGGTGGTACGAGCAGTACGTC. Its protein is CASSPRTGWYEQYV.

This clonotype was seen a handful of times. The V call is TRBV6-1, the J call TRBJ1-3; D call uncertain. The CDR3 is 14 amino acids. CDR1 is MNHNS, CDR2 SASEGT, per germline. Trimming left V 7 bases short and J 7 bases short, with 17 bases between. The CDR3 here is CASTNPSSYNTIYF. The CDR3 bases are TGTGCCAGCACCAACCCTTCATCTTATAACACCATATATTTT.

This clonotype showed up many times. V gene TRBV6-2 or TRBV6-3 combines with J gene TRBJ1-1; no definite D call. V was trimmed by 7 bases and J by 7 bases, leaving 16 bases between them. Per the germline V gene, CDR1 is MNHEY and CDR2 is SVGEGT. The CDR3 totals 13 residues. The CDR3 DNA sequence: TGTGCCAGCACCCTCAACCTGGGGTTTGAAGCTTTCTTT. It encodes CASTLNLGFEAFF.

The chain carries TRBV14 and TRBJ1-2; TRBD1 might be the D (5 bases). This CDR3 has 14 amino acids. Trimming removed 5 bases at V and 0 bases at J, with 10 bases between. Per the germline V gene, CDR1 is SGHDN and CDR2 is FVKESK. CDR3 DNA: TGTGCCAGCAGCTGGACATTAACTAACTATGGCTACACCTTC. This gives the protein CASSWTLTNYGYTF.

The rearrangement joins TRBV2 to TRBJ2-5, with D possibly matching TRBD2 (5 bases). Germline loops: CDR1 SNHLY, CDR2 FYNNEI. The CDR3 runs 10 residues. V was clipped by 10 bases and J by 5 bases, with 8 bases between them. Written as DNA, the CDR3 is TGTGCCACCCGAGGGGAGACCCAGTACTTC. It is translated as CATRGETQYF.

This chain links TRBV5-6 with TRBJ2-1; D possibly corresponds to TRBD2 (6 bases). Germline V gene lookup returns CDR1 SGHDT and CDR2 YYEEEE. This CDR3 is built from 17 residues. V gave up 5 bases and J gave up 0 bases, with 18 bases separating them. The CDR3 bases are TGTGCCAGCAGTCTGGGGCCATCCGGGAGCTCCTACAATGAGCAGTTCTTC. Translation: CASSLGPSGSSYNEQFF.

The sample holds many counts of this clonotype. This chain links TRBV7-2 with TRBJ2-1; D ambiguous. Germline V gene sequence: CDR1 SGHTA, CDR2 FQGNSA. V shed 1 base and J shed 10 bases, with 5 bases lying between them. The CDR3 has 11 residues. This CDR3 is CASSLEGEQFF. For the CDR3, the DNA is TGTGCCAGCAGCTTAGAGGGAGAGCAGTTCTTC.

This chain joins TRBV28 and TRBJ1-4, with 7 bases that match TRBD1. With 7 bases clipped from V and 4 bases from J, the junction kept 6 bases outside the gene matches. CDR1 is MDHEN, CDR2 SYDVKM, per germline. The CDR3 extends over 14 amino acids. CDR3 sequence: CASTRDSFNEKLFF. In DNA, the CDR3 is TGTGCCAGCACTCGGGACAGCTTTAATGAAAAACTGTTTTTT.

This clonotype was found a few times. The chain links TRBV20-1 to TRBJ1-2, with D possibly being TRBD1 (6 bases). V was clipped by 4 bases and J by 7 bases, with 19 bases between them. Germline V gene data show CDR1 as DFQATT and CDR2 as SNEGSKA (reference sequence). This CDR3 spans 14 amino acids. The CDR3 DNA reads as TGCAGTGCTATCTCAAGACAGGTCCGGGGTGGCTACACCTTC. It yields the protein CSAISRQVRGGYTF.

The gene calls are TRBV6-6 and TRBJ2-7; 10 bases match TRBD1. CDR1 is MNHNY, CDR2 SVGAGI, per germline (reference sequence). The junction had 9 bases not matched to a gene; V was cut back by 2 bases and J by 5 bases. The CDR3 loop spans 16 amino acids. The DNA of the CDR3 is TGTGCCAGCAGTTACCCCGGACAGGGGGGACTCCACGAGCAGTACGTC. Amino acids: CASSYPGQGGLHEQYV.

The V and J genes are TRBV7-9 and TRBJ1-4; no firm D call. Trimming shortened V by 5 bases and J by 7 bases, and 11 bases separated the two germline ends. There are 13 residues in the CDR3. CDR1 is SEHNR, CDR2 FQNEAQ, per germline (reference sequence). The CDR3 DNA reads as TGTGCCAGCAGCCCTAGGCGGGGTGAAAAACTGTTTTTT. Amino acids: CASSPRRGEKLFF.

In the case of this clonotype: A read error is possible here, since a much larger clone lies one base away. The final CDR3 position lacks the conserved phenylalanine or tryptophan, pointing to a likely read error. The V call is TRBV7-2, the J call TRBJ2-1; 11 positions match TRBD2. The CDR3 spans 15 residues. Germline-derived CDR1 and CDR2 are SGHTA and FQGNSA. The DNA for the CDR3 is TGTGCCAGCAGCGTAGCGGGGGGGAATTACAATGAGCAGTTCTCC. Translated, it gives CASSVAGGNYNEQFS.

Comments on this clonotype: Just one base apart from a much larger clone, this may be a read error. The chain combines TRBV28 with TRBJ2-7; TRBD2 is a possible D gene (5 bases). Trimming stripped 5 bases from V and 9 bases from J, with 26 bases between. Looked up from germline, CDR1 is MDHEN and CDR2 is SYDVKM. CDR3 length equals 16 residues. CDR3 nucleotide sequence: TGTGCCAGCAGTCCCTCCCGGCACAACTTTTACGAGGGGCAGTACGTC. It encodes CASSPSRHNFYEGQYV.

This clonotype was recorded many times. The genes are TRBV7-8 and TRBJ2-3; 9 bases agree with TRBD1. This CDR3 is built from 15 residues. Germline V gene data show CDR1 as SGHVS and CDR2 as FQNEAQ. J lost 6 bases, V lost 4 bases, and 8 bases had no gene match. CDR3 region: CASSSIQGARDTQYF. The CDR3 coding sequence is TGTGCCAGCAGCTCTATACAGGGGGCGAGGGATACGCAGTATTTT.

About this clonotype itself: A much larger clone is a single base away; this may be a read error. The chain employs TRBV6-6 and TRBJ1-1, with 8 bases matching TRBD1. V trimming: 5 bases; J trimming: 7 bases; junction bases outside the gene matches: 6. CDR3 size: 13 residues. Germline loops: CDR1 MNHNY, CDR2 SVGAGI (reference sequence). CDR3 residues: CASSVRTGNEAFF. The CDR3, as DNA: TGTGCCAGCAGTGTCAGGACAGGGAATGAAGCTTTCTTT.

This clonotype has at least ten counts. The V call is TRBV7-9, the J call TRBJ2-5, with D uncertain. The germline V gene has CDR1 SEHNR and CDR2 FQNEAQ (reference sequence). The CDR3 contains 9 residues. Trimming cost V 10 bases and J 9 bases, with 9 bases left between them. The CDR3 DNA reads TGTGCCACCGAAGGGTCCCAGTACTTC. Encoded protein: CATEGSQYF. The whole variable domain, remainder taken from reference TRBV7-9 and TRBJ2-5, is DTGVSQNPRHKITKRGQNVTFRCDPISEHNRLYWYRQTLGQGPEFLTYFQNEAQLEKSRLLSDRFSAERPKGSFSTLEIQRTEQGDSAMYLCATEGSQYFGPGTRLLVL.

The genes are TRBV7-6 and TRBJ2-1; TRBD1 aligns across 12 bases. Looked up from germline, CDR1 is SGHVS and CDR2 is FNYEAQ. The CDR3 has 15 residues. Trimming at V came to 3 bases and at J to 7 bases, leaving 4 bases not matched to a gene. Written as DNA, the CDR3 is TGTGCCAGCAGCTTCCGGGACAGGGGGCTGAATGAGCAGTTCTTC. Translation: CASSFRDRGLNEQFF.

The genes are TRBV10-3 and TRBJ2-3; tentative D call: TRBD1 (5 bases). V lost 8 bases to trimming and J lost 3 bases, with 15 bases between them. The CDR3 loop spans 14 amino acids. The germline V gene has CDR1 ENHRY and CDR2 SYGVKD. CDR3 sequence reads: CAIGQGSRTDTQYF. CDR3 nucleotides: TGTGCCATCGGCCAGGGCTCTCGGACAGATACGCAGTATTTT.

CDR3 residues: CASSLGARGGIEAFF. The CDR3 DNA sequence: TGTGCCAGCAGCTTAGGAGCGAGGGGGGGGATTGAAGCTTTCTTT. This chain joins TRBV7-6 and TRBJ1-1; D might be TRBD1 (6 bases). The CDR3 extends over 15 amino acids. Trimming took off 1 base at V and 7 bases at J, with 16 bases between the two ends. Germline V gene data show CDR1 as SGHVS and CDR2 as FNYEAQ.

This clonotype appeared many times. The chain has TRBV6-5 and TRBJ2-2, with no clear D. The CDR3 consists of 16 residues. The V and J ends lost 0 bases and 4 bases respectively, with 12 bases between them. Germline values: CDR1 MNHEY, CDR2 SVGAGI. Here the CDR3 reads CASSYSKTLTTGELFF. CDR3 in DNA: TGTGCCAGCAGTTACTCGAAGACTCTGACCACCGGGGAGCTGTTTTTT.

This clonotype was found a few times. The CDR3 sequence is CSARDVGGSTDTQYF. The CDR3 DNA follows: TGCAGTGCTAGAGATGTGGGGGGTAGCACAGATACGCAGTATTTT. The genes are TRBV20-1 and TRBJ2-3; TRBD2 might be the D (6 bases). This CDR3 region has 15 residues. Trimming shortened V by 0 bases and J by 0 bases, and 10 bases separated the two germline ends. Germline V gene sequence: CDR1 DFQATT, CDR2 SNEGSKA (reference sequence).

The table lists this clonotype with a few counts. The chain employs TRBV6-2 or TRBV6-3 and TRBJ2-2; D unclear. The CDR3 has 14 amino acids. Germline V gene lookup returns CDR1 MNHEY and CDR2 SVGEGT. V was cut by 6 bases and J by 3 bases, with 11 bases left in between. The CDR3 loop reads CASSQDRYTGELFF. DNA for the CDR3: TGTGCCAGCAGCCAGGACCGTTACACCGGGGAGCTGTTTTTT.

There are many counts of this clonotype. This chain joins TRBV7-2 and TRBJ2-5, with 8 bases aligning to TRBD2. The J segment lost 3 bases and the V segment lost 0 bases, leaving 3 bases of the junction unmatched. The CDR3 loop spans 15 amino acids. Germline V lookup: CDR1 SGHTA, CDR2 FQGNSA. CDR3 region: CASSLASLAEETQYF. The CDR3 DNA reads as TGTGCCAGCAGCTTAGCGTCACTAGCGGAAGAGACCCAGTACTTC.

The chain couples TRBV28 to TRBJ1-1; the D is unclear. V lost 3 bases and J 3 bases, leaving 14 bases between the germline ends. The CDR3 runs 15 residues. The germline V gene has CDR1 MDHEN and CDR2 SYDVKM. DNA for the CDR3: TGTGCCAGCAGTTTTGGAACCCCTGGGGACACTGAAGCTTTCTTT. Translated, it gives CASSFGTPGDTEAFF.

This clonotype has a count of ten or more. The chain combines TRBV7-6 with TRBJ2-2; 9 bases map to TRBD1. The V segment lost 2 bases and the J segment 3 bases; nucleotides outside the gene matches: 10. CDR3 length: 18 residues. Germline V gene sequence: CDR1 SGHVS, CDR2 FNYEAQ. CDR3 in DNA: TGTGCCAGCAGCTTACGGGACAGGGCCGTGGGGGACACCGGGGAGCTGTTTTTT. It codes for CASSLRDRAVGDTGELFF.

This clonotype has at least ten counts. This chain links TRBV7-3 with TRBJ2-2, with 7 bases lining up with TRBD2. This CDR3 has 14 residues. V gave up 5 bases and J gave up 5 bases; unmatched junction bases: 5. Germline V gene lookup returns CDR1 SGHTA and CDR2 FQGTGA. The CDR3 spells CASSPWGGTGELFF. The DNA for the CDR3 is TGTGCCAGCAGCCCATGGGGGGGAACCGGGGAGCTGTTTTTT.

At least ten counts were recorded for this clonotype. CDR3 nucleotides: TGTGCCAGCAGTTCACCGGGGGATGGAGTTCTTGAAGCTTTCTTT. Amino acids: CASSSPGDGVLEAFF. The chain links TRBV28 to TRBJ1-1; weak D call: TRBD1 (5 bases). This CDR3 spans 15 amino acids. V was clipped by 4 bases and J by 7 bases, with 19 bases between them. Germline-derived CDR1 and CDR2 are MDHEN and SYDVKM.